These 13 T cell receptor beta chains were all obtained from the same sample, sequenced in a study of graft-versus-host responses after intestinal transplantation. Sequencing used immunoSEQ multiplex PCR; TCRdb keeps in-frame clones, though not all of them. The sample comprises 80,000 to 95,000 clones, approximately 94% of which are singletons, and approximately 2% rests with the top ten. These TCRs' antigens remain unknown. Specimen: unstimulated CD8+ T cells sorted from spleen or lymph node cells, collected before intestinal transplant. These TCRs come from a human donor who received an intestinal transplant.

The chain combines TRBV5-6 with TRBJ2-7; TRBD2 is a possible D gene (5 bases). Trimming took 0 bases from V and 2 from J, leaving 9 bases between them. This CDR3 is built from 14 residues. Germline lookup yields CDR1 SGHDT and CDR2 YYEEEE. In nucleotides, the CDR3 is TGTGCCAGCAGCTTGGGGGCCGGGGCCTACGAGCAGTACTTC. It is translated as CASSLGAGAYEQYF.

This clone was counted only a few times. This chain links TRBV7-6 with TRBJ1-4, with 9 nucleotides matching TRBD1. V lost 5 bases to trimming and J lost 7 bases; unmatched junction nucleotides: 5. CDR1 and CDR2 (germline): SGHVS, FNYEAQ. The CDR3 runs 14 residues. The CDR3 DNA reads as TGTGCCAGCAGCCGGGACAGGGAAGGTGAAAAACTGTTTTTT. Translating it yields CASSRDREGEKLFF.

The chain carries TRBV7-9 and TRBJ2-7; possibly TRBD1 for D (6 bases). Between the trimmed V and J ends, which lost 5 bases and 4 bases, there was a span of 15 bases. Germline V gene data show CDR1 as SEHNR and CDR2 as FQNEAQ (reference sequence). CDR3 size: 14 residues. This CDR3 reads CASSPPGTTYEQYF. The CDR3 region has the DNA TGTGCCAGCAGCCCACCAGGGACAACATACGAGCAGTACTTC. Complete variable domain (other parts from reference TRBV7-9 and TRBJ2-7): DTGVSQNPRHKITKRGQNVTFRCDPISEHNRLYWYRQTLGQGPEFLTYFQNEAQLEKSRLLSDRFSAERPKGSFSTLEIQRTEQGDSAMYLCASSPPGTTYEQYFGPGTRLTVT.

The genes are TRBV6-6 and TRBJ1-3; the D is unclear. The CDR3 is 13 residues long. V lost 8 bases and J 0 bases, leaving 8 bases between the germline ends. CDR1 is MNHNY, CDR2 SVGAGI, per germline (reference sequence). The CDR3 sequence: CASQVSSGNTIYF. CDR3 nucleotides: TGTGCCAGCCAGGTTAGCTCTGGAAACACCATATATTTT.

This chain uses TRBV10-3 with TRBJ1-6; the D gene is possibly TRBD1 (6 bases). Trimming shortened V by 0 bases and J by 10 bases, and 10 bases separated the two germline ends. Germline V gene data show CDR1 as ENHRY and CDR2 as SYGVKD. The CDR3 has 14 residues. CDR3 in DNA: TGTGCCATCAGTGAGTCGCAGGGGAACTCACCCCTCCACTTT. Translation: CAISESQGNSPLHF.

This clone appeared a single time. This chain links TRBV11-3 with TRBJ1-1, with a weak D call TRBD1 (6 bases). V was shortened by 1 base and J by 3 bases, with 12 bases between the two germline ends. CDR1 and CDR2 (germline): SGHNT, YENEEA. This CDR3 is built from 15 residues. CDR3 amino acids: CASSLGPTGYTEAFF. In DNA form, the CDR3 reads TGTGCCAGCAGCTTAGGACCGACAGGCTACACTGAAGCTTTCTTT.

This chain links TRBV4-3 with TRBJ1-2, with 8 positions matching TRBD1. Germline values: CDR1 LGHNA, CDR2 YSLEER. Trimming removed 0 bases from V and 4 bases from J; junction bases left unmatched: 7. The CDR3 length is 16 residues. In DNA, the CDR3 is TGCGCCAGCAGCCAAGATTTGACAGGGGCTTCCTATGGCTACACCTTC. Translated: CASSQDLTGASYGYTF.

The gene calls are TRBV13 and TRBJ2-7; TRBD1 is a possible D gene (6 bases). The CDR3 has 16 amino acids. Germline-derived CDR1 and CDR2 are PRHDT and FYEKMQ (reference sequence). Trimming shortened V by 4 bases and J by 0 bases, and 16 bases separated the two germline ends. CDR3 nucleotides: TGTGCCAGCAGCTCCTACCGGGACATCCCCTCCTACGAGCAGTACTTC. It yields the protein CASSSYRDIPSYEQYF.

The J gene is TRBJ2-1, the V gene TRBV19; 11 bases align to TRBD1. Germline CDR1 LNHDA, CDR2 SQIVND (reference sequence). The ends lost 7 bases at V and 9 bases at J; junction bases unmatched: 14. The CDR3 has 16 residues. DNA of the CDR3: TGTGCCAGTACCCCGAGGGGACAGGGGGTCTTTAGTGAGCAGTTCTTC. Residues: CASTPRGQGVFSEQFF. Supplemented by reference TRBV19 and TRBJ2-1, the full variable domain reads DGGITQSPKYLFRKEGQNVTLSCEQNLNHDAMYWYRQDPGQGLRLIYYSQIVNDFQKGDIAEGYSVSREKKESFPLTVTSAQKNPTAFYLCASTPRGQGVFSEQFFGPGTRLTVL.

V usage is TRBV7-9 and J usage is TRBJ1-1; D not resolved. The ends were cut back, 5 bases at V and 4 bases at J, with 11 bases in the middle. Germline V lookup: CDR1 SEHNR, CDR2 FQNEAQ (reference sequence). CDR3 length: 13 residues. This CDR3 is CASSPGGVTEAFF. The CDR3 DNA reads TGTGCCAGCAGCCCCGGCGGGGTCACTGAAGCTTTCTTT.

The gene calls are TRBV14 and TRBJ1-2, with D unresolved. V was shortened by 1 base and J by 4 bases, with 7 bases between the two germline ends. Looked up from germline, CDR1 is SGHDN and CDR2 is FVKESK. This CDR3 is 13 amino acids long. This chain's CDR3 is CASSQGRSYGYTF. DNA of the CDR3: TGTGCCAGCAGCCAAGGGAGATCCTATGGCTACACCTTC.

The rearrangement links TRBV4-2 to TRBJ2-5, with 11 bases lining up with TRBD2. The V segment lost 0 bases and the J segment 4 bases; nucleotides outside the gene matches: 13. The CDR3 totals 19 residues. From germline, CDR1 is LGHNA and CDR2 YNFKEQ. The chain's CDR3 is CASSQDQGVAGGPGETQYF. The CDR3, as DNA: TGTGCCAGCAGCCAAGATCAAGGGGTAGCGGGGGGGCCAGGAGAGACCCAGTACTTC.

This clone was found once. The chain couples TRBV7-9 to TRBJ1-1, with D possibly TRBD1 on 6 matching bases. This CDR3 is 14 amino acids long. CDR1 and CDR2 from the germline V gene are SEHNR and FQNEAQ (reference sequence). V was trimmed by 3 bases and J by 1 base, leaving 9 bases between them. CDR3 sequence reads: CASSLTGSNTEAFF. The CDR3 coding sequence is TGTGCCAGCAGCTTGACAGGATCGAACACTGAAGCTTTCTTT. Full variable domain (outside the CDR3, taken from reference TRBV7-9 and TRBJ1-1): DTGVSQNPRHKITKRGQNVTFRCDPISEHNRLYWYRQTLGQGPEFLTYFQNEAQLEKSRLLSDRFSAERPKGSFSTLEIQRTEQGDSAMYLCASSLTGSNTEAFFGQGTRLTVV.